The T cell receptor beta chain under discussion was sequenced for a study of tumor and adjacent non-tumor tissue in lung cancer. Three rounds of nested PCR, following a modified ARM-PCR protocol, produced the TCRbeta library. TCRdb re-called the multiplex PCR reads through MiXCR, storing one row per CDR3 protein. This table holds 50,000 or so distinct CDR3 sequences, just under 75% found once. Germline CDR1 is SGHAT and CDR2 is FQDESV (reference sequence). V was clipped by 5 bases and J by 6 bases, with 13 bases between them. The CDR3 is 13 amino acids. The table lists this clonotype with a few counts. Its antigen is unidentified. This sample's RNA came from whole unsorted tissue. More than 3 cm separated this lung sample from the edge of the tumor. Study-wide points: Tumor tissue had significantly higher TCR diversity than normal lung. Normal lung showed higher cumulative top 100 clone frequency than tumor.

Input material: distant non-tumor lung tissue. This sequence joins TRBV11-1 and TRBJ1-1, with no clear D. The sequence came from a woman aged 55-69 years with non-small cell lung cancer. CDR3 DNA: TGTGCCAGCAGCCGGTTGGGCGATGCTGAAGCTTTCTTT. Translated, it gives CASSRLGDAEAFF.